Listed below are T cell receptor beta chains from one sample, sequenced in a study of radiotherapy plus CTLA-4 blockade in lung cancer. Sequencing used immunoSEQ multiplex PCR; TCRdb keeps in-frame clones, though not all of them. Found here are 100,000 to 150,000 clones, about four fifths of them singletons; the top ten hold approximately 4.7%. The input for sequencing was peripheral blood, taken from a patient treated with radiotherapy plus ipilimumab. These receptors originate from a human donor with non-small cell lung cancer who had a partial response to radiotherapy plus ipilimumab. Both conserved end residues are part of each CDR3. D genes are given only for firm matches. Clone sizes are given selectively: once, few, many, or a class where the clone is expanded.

CDR3nt: TGTGCCAGCAGTTTCTTCTCTAGCGGGAGCTCCTACAATGAGCAGTTCTTC; CDR3aa: CASSFFSSGSSYNEQFF; j_gene: TRBJ2-1; d_gene: TRBD2; v_gene: TRBV28; abundance: NA
CDR3nt: TGTGCCAGCAGTTACGGTACTGAAGCTTTCTTT; CDR3aa: CASSYGTEAFF; j_gene: TRBJ1-1; d_gene: NA; v_gene: TRBV6-1; abundance: NA
CDR3nt: TGCGCCAGCAACGACATCACAGGGGCTAATGAGCAGTTCTTC; CDR3aa: CASNDITGANEQFF; j_gene: TRBJ2-1; d_gene: TRBD1; v_gene: TRBV5-1; abundance: NA
CDR3nt: TGCAGCGTGATACGGGAATTATCCGGGGAGCTGTTTTTT; CDR3aa: CSVIRELSGELFF; j_gene: TRBJ2-2; d_gene: NA; v_gene: TRBV29-1; abundance: NA
CDR3nt: TGTGCCAGCAGCCATTTTTTGGTGGTAGCGGGAGATAATGAGCAGTTCTTC; CDR3aa: CASSHFLVVAGDNEQFF; j_gene: TRBJ2-1; d_gene: TRBD2; v_gene: TRBV7-9; abundance: once
CDR3nt: TGTGCCAGCAGTTTTGCTAGCGGGAGGGGTGCAGATACGCAGTATTTT; CDR3aa: CASSFASGRGADTQYF; j_gene: TRBJ2-3; d_gene: TRBD2; v_gene: TRBV28; abundance: NA
CDR3nt: TGTGCCAGCAGCCAGGGACAGTACTACGAGCAGTACTTC; CDR3aa: CASSQGQYYEQYF; j_gene: TRBJ2-7; d_gene: TRBD1; v_gene: TRBV6-5; abundance: NA
CDR3nt: TGTGCCTGTACCCCGGGAGAACCCGGCAACATCAATCAGCCCCAGCATTTT; CDR3aa: CACTPGEPGNINQPQHF; j_gene: TRBJ1-5; d_gene: NA; v_gene: TRBV30; abundance: NA
CDR3nt: TGTGCCAGCAGTTACTCCTCGGTCGCTCAGCCCCAGCATTTT; CDR3aa: CASSYSSVAQPQHF; j_gene: TRBJ1-5; d_gene: NA; v_gene: TRBV6-5; abundance: NA
CDR3nt: TGTGCCAGTAGTATAGATTCAGGTGAAGTTGAGCAGTTCTTC; CDR3aa: CASSIDSGEVEQFF; j_gene: TRBJ2-1; d_gene: NA; v_gene: TRBV19; abundance: few
CDR3nt: TGTGCCAGCAGCTCACTCCGGGACAGGGGGAGATTTAACTATGGCTACACCTTC; CDR3aa: CASSSLRDRGRFNYGYTF; j_gene: TRBJ1-2; d_gene: TRBD1; v_gene: TRBV11-2; abundance: NA
CDR3nt: TGCGCCAGCAGCCAAGATCGCGCGGCCTGGGAGACCCAGTACTTC; CDR3aa: CASSQDRAAWETQYF; j_gene: TRBJ2-5; d_gene: NA; v_gene: TRBV4-1; abundance: NA
CDR3nt: TGTGCCAGCAGCTTAGCCGCGGGGGGCTATGGCTACACCTTC; CDR3aa: CASSLAAGGYGYTF; j_gene: TRBJ1-2; d_gene: NA; v_gene: TRBV7-9; abundance: few
CDR3nt: TGCAGCGTTTCGACAGGGGAGGGCTATGGCTACACCTTC; CDR3aa: CSVSTGEGYGYTF; j_gene: TRBJ1-2; d_gene: TRBD1; v_gene: TRBV29-1; abundance: NA
CDR3nt: TGTGCCAGCAGTTCCCCGGGACAGGGGTGGCAGACCCAGTACTTC; CDR3aa: CASSSPGQGWQTQYF; j_gene: TRBJ2-5; d_gene: TRBD1; v_gene: TRBV28; abundance: NA
CDR3nt: TGTGCCAGCAGTTACCGCGGAAACCAAGAGACCCAGTACTTC; CDR3aa: CASSYRGNQETQYF; j_gene: TRBJ2-5; d_gene: NA; v_gene: TRBV6-6; abundance: NA
CDR3nt: TGTGCCAGTAGTATAGAGGGGAGCCGCACAGATACGCAGTATTTT; CDR3aa: CASSIEGSRTDTQYF; j_gene: TRBJ2-3; d_gene: NA; v_gene: TRBV19; abundance: NA
CDR3nt: TGCGCCAGCAGCTTGGATCGGCTAGGAAGCACAGATACGCAGTATTTT; CDR3aa: CASSLDRLGSTDTQYF; j_gene: TRBJ2-3; d_gene: NA; v_gene: TRBV5-1; abundance: NA
CDR3nt: TGTGCCAGCGGCCTCGAGCAGTACTTC; CDR3aa: CASGLEQYF; j_gene: TRBJ2-7; d_gene: NA; v_gene: TRBV27; abundance: NA
CDR3nt: TGCGCCAGCAGCTTGGTCGGGGGATCGAACACTGAAGCTTTCTTT; CDR3aa: CASSLVGGSNTEAFF; j_gene: TRBJ1-1; d_gene: NA; v_gene: TRBV5-1; abundance: NA
CDR3nt: TGCGCCAGCAGCCCTATTTACGGGACAGGGACCTCCACTGAAGCTTTCTTT; CDR3aa: CASSPIYGTGTSTEAFF; j_gene: TRBJ1-1; d_gene: TRBD1; v_gene: TRBV5-1; abundance: few
CDR3nt: TGTGCCAGCAGTTACTCTGAAGGGGCCACTGAAGCTTTCTTT; CDR3aa: CASSYSEGATEAFF; j_gene: TRBJ1-1; d_gene: NA; v_gene: TRBV6-5; abundance: NA
CDR3nt: TGTGCCAGCAGTAACGGGAGAGACAACAATGAGCAGTTCTTC; CDR3aa: CASSNGRDNNEQFF; j_gene: TRBJ2-1; d_gene: NA; v_gene: TRBV5-4; abundance: once
CDR3nt: TGTGCCAGCAGCTCGCTCCCCAGGGGGCGTAATTCACCCCTCCACTTT; CDR3aa: CASSSLPRGRNSPLHF; j_gene: TRBJ1-6; d_gene: TRBD1; v_gene: TRBV7-8; abundance: NA
CDR3nt: TGTGCCAGCACCCAGGGGCGAAACACTGAAGCTTTCTTT; CDR3aa: CASTQGRNTEAFF; j_gene: TRBJ1-1; d_gene: NA; v_gene: TRBV6-1; abundance: NA
CDR3nt: TGTGCCAGCAGCTTAAACCGGTACAATGAGCAGTTCTTC; CDR3aa: CASSLNRYNEQFF; j_gene: TRBJ2-1; d_gene: NA; v_gene: TRBV7-9; abundance: NA
CDR3nt: TGTGCCAGCAGTGACAATAACAGGGGGGGGAGCAATCAGCCCCAGCATTTT; CDR3aa: CASSDNNRGGSNQPQHF; j_gene: TRBJ1-5; d_gene: TRBD1; v_gene: TRBV6-1; abundance: few
CDR3nt: TGTGCCAGCAGCTTATATGGACTAGCGGGAGGGCCGACCGGGGAGCTGTTTTTT; CDR3aa: CASSLYGLAGGPTGELFF; j_gene: TRBJ2-2; d_gene: TRBD2; v_gene: TRBV7-2; abundance: NA
CDR3nt: TGTGCCAGCAGCCGATCGGGGACAGGCACTGAAGCTTTCTTT; CDR3aa: CASSRSGTGTEAFF; j_gene: TRBJ1-1; d_gene: TRBD1; v_gene: TRBV7-3; abundance: NA
CDR3nt: TGCGCCAGCAGCCAGCTCTATAGCGGGAGCGGTACAGATACGCAGTATTTT; CDR3aa: CASSQLYSGSGTDTQYF; j_gene: TRBJ2-3; d_gene: TRBD2; v_gene: TRBV4-1; abundance: NA
CDR3nt: TGTGCCAGCAGCTTAGCGGCAGCGGGAAGAACAGATGAGCAGTTCTTC; CDR3aa: CASSLAAAGRTDEQFF; j_gene: TRBJ2-1; d_gene: TRBD2; v_gene: TRBV7-9; abundance: NA
CDR3nt: TGCGCCAGCACCCCCCGTGGGGGGGTCCCCTCCTACGAGCAGTACTTC; CDR3aa: CASTPRGGVPSYEQYF; j_gene: TRBJ2-7; d_gene: TRBD2; v_gene: TRBV5-1; abundance: NA
CDR3nt: TGTGCCAGCAGCCGAGGATCGGGGCGGGAGCGGAATGAGCAGTTCTTC; CDR3aa: CASSRGSGRERNEQFF; j_gene: TRBJ2-1; d_gene: TRBD2; v_gene: TRBV14; abundance: NA
CDR3nt: TGTGCCAGCAGTCTCGGCGGGACAGGAGTCATTGTAAGGGCTAACACCATATATTTT; CDR3aa: CASSLGGTGVIVRANTIYF; j_gene: TRBJ1-3; d_gene: TRBD1; v_gene: TRBV28; abundance: few
CDR3nt: TGTGCCAGCAGCCGCGGACTGTACGAGCAGTACTTC; CDR3aa: CASSRGLYEQYF; j_gene: TRBJ2-7; d_gene: NA; v_gene: TRBV28; abundance: NA
CDR3nt: TGTGCCAGCTCTCCGGGGGGGAACACTGAAGCTTTCTTT; CDR3aa: CASSPGGNTEAFF; j_gene: TRBJ1-1; d_gene: NA; v_gene: TRBV18; abundance: few
CDR3nt: TGTGCCAGCAGCGTAGTTCCCAGGTCAGGGGGCGAGGAGACCCAGTACTTC; CDR3aa: CASSVVPRSGGEETQYF; j_gene: TRBJ2-5; d_gene: TRBD1; v_gene: TRBV9; abundance: NA
CDR3nt: TGTGCCAGCAGCTTGGGACTAGCGGGAGGGCGAGAGACCCAGTACTTC; CDR3aa: CASSLGLAGGRETQYF; j_gene: TRBJ2-5; d_gene: TRBD2; v_gene: TRBV7-9; abundance: NA
CDR3nt: TGTGCCAGCAGCCACACTTCCGGGACTAGCCTTGCCGAGCAGTACTTC; CDR3aa: CASSHTSGTSLAEQYF; j_gene: TRBJ2-7; d_gene: TRBD2; v_gene: TRBV7-6; abundance: few
CDR3nt: TGTGCCAGTAGTAACCCAGGGGCAGGTGCAAACTATGGCTACACCTTC; CDR3aa: CASSNPGAGANYGYTF; j_gene: TRBJ1-2; d_gene: NA; v_gene: TRBV19; abundance: few
CDR3nt: TGTGCCAGTAGTCGAAACAGGGGCTATAATCAGCCCCAGCATTTT; CDR3aa: CASSRNRGYNQPQHF; j_gene: TRBJ1-5; d_gene: TRBD1; v_gene: TRBV19; abundance: NA
CDR3nt: TGCGCCAGCAGCTTTGGACAGGGCAATTCACCCCTCCACTTT; CDR3aa: CASSFGQGNSPLHF; j_gene: TRBJ1-6; d_gene: TRBD1; v_gene: TRBV5-1; abundance: NA
CDR3nt: TGTGCCAGCAGGACACCCGGCACTGAAGCTTTCTTT; CDR3aa: CASRTPGTEAFF; j_gene: TRBJ1-1; d_gene: NA; v_gene: TRBV6-5; abundance: NA
CDR3nt: TGTGCCAGCAGTGGTGAGGGATTGGAGACCCAGTACTTC; CDR3aa: CASSGEGLETQYF; j_gene: TRBJ2-5; d_gene: NA; v_gene: TRBV2; abundance: once
CDR3nt: TGTGCCAGCAGCTCCCCAACAGGGAGGGAGGGCTACACCTTC; CDR3aa: CASSSPTGREGYTF; j_gene: TRBJ1-2; d_gene: NA; v_gene: TRBV7-2; abundance: NA
CDR3nt: TGCGCCAGCAGCTTCTCAGATTCTGGAAACACCATATATTTT; CDR3aa: CASSFSDSGNTIYF; j_gene: TRBJ1-3; d_gene: NA; v_gene: TRBV5-1; abundance: NA
CDR3nt: TGTGCCAGCAGCTTATTTATCCCAGGGCGAATTCGCAATGAGCAGTTCTTC; CDR3aa: CASSLFIPGRIRNEQFF; j_gene: TRBJ2-1; d_gene: NA; v_gene: TRBV7-6; abundance: NA